This TCR beta chain was recovered during a study of OX40 agonist ivuxolimab in advanced cancers. Across the study: Previous treatment with anti-PD-1, anti-PD-L1 or anti-CTLA-4 therapy was allowed; 35% to 50% had received some.

Clones were sequenced by immunoSEQ multiplex PCR, and TCRdb holds only the in-frame ones, with some missing. The table includes over 70,000 clones, 70% to 90% detected once. There are 16 residues in the CDR3. This TCR came from an adult with an advanced solid tumor such as melanoma, head and neck, liver or kidney cancer. Sequencing was performed on CD4+ or CD8+ T cells sorted from blood, taken in a trial of the OX40 agonist ivuxolimab. The chain links TRBV21-1 to TRBJ2-2; TRBD1, the table's D call, lacks a check against the DNA. TRBV21-1 is a listed pseudogene. This CDR3 is CASSLSGQGDTGELFF. For the CDR3, the DNA is TGTGCCAGCAGCTTATCGGGACAGGGAGACACCGGGGAGCTGTTTTTT.